This TCR beta chain stems from a study of blood T cells in healthy people across ages. A J-beta primer mix and a sample-barcoded 5' primer were used in a second PCR of roughly 7 to 12 cycles. Template switching added a 12-random-nucleotide identifier to every cDNA molecule. One entry per CDR3 protein results from TCRdb running MiXCR on the 5' RACE reads. The data show roughly 2 million distinct CDR3 sequences, around 48% seen once. Germline CDR1 is MNHEY and CDR2 is SVGEGT. The CDR3 extends over 16 amino acids. With 2 bases removed from V and 0 bases from J, the gap between germline ends came to 13 bases.

The specimen was blood. The gene calls are TRBV6-2 or TRBV6-3 and TRBJ2-5, with D maybe TRBD1 (5 bases). This receptor was taken from a woman between 40 and 55 years old in good health. CDR3 nucleotides: TGTGCCAGCAGTTACGGGCGACAGAAGTACCAAGAGACCCAGTACTTC. Residues: CASSYGRQKYQETQYF.